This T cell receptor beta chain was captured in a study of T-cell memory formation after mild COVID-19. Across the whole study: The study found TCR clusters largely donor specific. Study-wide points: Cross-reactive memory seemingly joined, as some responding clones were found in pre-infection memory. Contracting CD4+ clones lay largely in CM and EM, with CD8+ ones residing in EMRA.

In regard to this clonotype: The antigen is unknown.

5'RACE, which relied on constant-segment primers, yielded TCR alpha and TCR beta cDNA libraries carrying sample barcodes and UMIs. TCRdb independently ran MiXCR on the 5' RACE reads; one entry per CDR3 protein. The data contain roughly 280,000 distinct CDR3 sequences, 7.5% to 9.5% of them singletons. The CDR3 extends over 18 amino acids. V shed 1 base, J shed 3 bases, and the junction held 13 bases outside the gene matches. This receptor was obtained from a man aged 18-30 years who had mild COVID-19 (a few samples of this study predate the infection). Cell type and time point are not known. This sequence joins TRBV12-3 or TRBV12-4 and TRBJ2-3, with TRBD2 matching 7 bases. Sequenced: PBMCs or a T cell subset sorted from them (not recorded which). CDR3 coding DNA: TGTGCCAGCAGTTTAGGAAGCCGGAGGGGTAGCGGGACAGATACGCAGTATTTT. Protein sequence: CASSLGSRRGSGTDTQYF.